The sequence of this T cell receptor beta chain was determined in a study of OX40 agonist ivuxolimab in advanced cancers. Study information: Those treated in dose escalation had hepatocellular carcinoma, melanoma, renal cell cancer or head and neck cancer.

Regarding this clone: The antigen is undetermined.

There are 14 residues in the CDR3. Germline V gene sequence: CDR1 LNHNV, CDR2 YYDKDF (reference sequence). With V trimmed by 1 base and J by 7 bases, 2 bases remained unmatched. Generated by immunoSEQ multiplex PCR, the TCRdb table keeps only in-frame clones and is missing some. The sample records around 50,000 clones, 75% to 80% being singletons. Study-level findings and limits: Averaged across samples, CD8+ T cells carried more expanded clones than CD4+ did.

The chain recombines TRBV15 with TRBJ1-1; 11 bases are shared with TRBD1. The sequencing used CD4+ or CD8+ T cells sorted from blood, collected in a trial of the OX40 agonist ivuxolimab. The receptor comes from an adult with an advanced solid tumor such as melanoma, head and neck, liver or kidney cancer. This CDR3 reads CATSRAGTGGEAFF. The CDR3 DNA follows: TGTGCCACCAGCAGAGCCGGGACAGGGGGTGAAGCTTTCTTT.